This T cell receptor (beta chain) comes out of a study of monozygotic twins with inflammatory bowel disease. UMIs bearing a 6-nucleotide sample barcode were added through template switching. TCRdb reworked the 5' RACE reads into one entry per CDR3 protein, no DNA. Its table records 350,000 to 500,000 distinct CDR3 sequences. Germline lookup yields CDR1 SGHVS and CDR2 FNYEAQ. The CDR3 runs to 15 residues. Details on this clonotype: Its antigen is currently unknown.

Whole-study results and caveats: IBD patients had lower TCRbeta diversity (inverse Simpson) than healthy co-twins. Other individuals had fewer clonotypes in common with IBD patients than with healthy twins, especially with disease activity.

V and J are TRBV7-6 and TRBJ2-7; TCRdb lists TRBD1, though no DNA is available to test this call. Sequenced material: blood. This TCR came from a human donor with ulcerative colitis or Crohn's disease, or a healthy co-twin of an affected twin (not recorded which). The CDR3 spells CASSLTPDRAHEQYF.